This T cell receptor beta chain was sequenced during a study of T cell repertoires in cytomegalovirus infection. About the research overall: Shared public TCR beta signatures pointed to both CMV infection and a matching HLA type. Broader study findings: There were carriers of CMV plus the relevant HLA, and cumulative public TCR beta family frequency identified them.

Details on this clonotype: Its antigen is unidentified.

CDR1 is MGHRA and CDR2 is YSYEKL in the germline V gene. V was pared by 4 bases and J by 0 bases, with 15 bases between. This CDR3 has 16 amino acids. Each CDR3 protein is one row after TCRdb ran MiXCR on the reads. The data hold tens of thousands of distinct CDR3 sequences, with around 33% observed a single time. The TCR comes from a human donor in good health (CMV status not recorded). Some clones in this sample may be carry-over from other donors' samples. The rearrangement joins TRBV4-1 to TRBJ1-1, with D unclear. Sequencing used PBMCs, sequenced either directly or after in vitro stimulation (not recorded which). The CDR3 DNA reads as TGCGCCAGCAGCCTAACCCCTGGGCTCATGAACACTGAAGCTTTCTTT. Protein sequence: CASSLTPGLMNTEAFF.